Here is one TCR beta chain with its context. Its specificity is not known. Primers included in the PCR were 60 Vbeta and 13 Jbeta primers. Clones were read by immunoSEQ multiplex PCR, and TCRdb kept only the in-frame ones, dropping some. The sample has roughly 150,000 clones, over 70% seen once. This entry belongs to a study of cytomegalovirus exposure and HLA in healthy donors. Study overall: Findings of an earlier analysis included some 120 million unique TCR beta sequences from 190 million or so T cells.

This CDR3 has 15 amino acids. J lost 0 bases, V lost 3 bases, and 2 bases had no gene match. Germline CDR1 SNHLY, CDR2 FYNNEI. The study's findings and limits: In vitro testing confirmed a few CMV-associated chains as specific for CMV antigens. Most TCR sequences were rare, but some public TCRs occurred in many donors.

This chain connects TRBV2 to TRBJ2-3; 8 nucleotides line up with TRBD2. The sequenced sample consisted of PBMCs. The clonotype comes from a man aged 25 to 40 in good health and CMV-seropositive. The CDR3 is CASSEGTRSTDTQYF. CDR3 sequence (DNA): TGTGCCAGCAGTGAGGGGACTAGAAGCACAGATACGCAGTATTTT.